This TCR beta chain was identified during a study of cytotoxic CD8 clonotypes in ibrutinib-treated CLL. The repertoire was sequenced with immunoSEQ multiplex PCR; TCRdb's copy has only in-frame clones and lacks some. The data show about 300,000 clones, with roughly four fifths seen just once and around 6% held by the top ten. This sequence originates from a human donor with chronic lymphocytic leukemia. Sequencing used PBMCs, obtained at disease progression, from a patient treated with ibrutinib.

This CDR3 reads CASSRHTLQGSYGYTF. The CDR3 DNA follows: TGTGCCAGCAGTCGCCATACTCTACAGGGATCCTATGGCTACACCTTC. The chain links TRBV6-6 to TRBJ1-2, with TRBD1 as a possible D gene (6 bases). Trimming left V 5 bases short and J 4 bases short, with 20 bases between. CDR1 is MNHNY and CDR2 is SVGAGI in the germline V gene (reference sequence). The CDR3 runs to 16 residues.